Listed below are T cell receptor beta chains from one sample, sequenced in a study of CD8 T cells in ankylosing spondylitis. TCRdb called the 5' RACE reads again in MiXCR, with one record for every CDR3 protein. Altogether a few hundred thousand distinct CDR3 sequences are present, over 15% being singletons, with the ten largest covering over 25%. Material: blood, either unsorted or a sorted T cell fraction (not recorded which). Receptors were obtained from a male donor with ankylosing spondylitis or in good health (not recorded which). The CDR3 runs from the conserved cysteine through the conserved F or W.

len	v_gene	j_gene	CDR3aa
14	TRBV6-5	TRBJ2-7	CASSYGAGGYEQYF
16	TRBV4-3	TRBJ2-1	CASSQDRGEPYNEQFF
14	TRBV7-2	TRBJ2-1	CASRLATSYNEQFF
15	TRBV7-9	TRBJ2-7	CASSPLAGEAYEQYF
10	TRBV30	TRBJ2-1	CASSRGGWFF
14	TRBV15	TRBJ2-1	CATSEGATYNEQFF
15	TRBV15	TRBJ2-5	CATSDGTSGKETQYF
16	TRBV4-2	TRBJ2-1	CASSQGPREYHNEQFF
17	TRBV28	TRBJ2-1	CASSLDPGVGSYNEQFF
13	TRBV25-1	TRBJ2-3	CASSAPDTDTQYF
18	TRBV4-1	TRBJ2-7	CASSWGQDPEKGIYEQYF
16	TRBV3-1	TRBJ2-7	CASSPRGGEAAYEQYF
21	TRBV6-2/TRBV6-3	TRBJ2-6	CASSYPGQSRSQSPGANVLTF
14	TRBV7-9	TRBJ2-2	CASSVRDLTGELFF
12	TRBV6-5	TRBJ2-1	CASSYVAGEQFF
15	TRBV27	TRBJ2-7	CASSSRTGWPYEQYF
11	TRBV29-1	TRBJ2-1	CSVGTGNEQFF
13	TRBV20-1	TRBJ2-7	CSARAGPPYEQYF
13	TRBV7-2	TRBJ2-1	CASSLGLAFEQFF
13	TRBV20-1	TRBJ2-7	CSAVQAGGYEQYF
17	TRBV11-2	TRBJ2-1	CASSFHSGGSSYNEQFF
14	TRBV25-1	TRBJ2-7	CASSGQTSSYEQYF
16	TRBV6-2/TRBV6-3	TRBJ2-7	CASSYPTGTGSYEQYF
15	TRBV19	TRBJ2-1	CASSMLGGGYNEQFF
15	TRBV7-9	TRBJ1-3	CAGERGQEDGNTIYF
14	TRBV7-9	TRBJ2-1	CASKGLAGMNEQFF
16	TRBV27	TRBJ1-6	CASTLAGGAWNSPLHF
15	TRBV7-9	TRBJ1-5	CASSLVSSSPQPQHF
16	TRBV20-1	TRBJ2-1	CSARGRGTPPYNEQFF
13	TRBV12-3/TRBV12-4	TRBJ2-1	CASRPDRPNEQFF
14	TRBV29-1	TRBJ2-1	CSVFSGSGHNEQFF
15	TRBV5-1	TRBJ1-2	CASSPDTGNNYGYTF
14	TRBV29-1	TRBJ2-7	CSVEGLRGTYEQHF
13	TRBV29-1	TRBJ1-4	CSAKTGTGEKLFF
15	TRBV29-1	TRBJ2-1	CSVEIWDSSYNEQFF
17	TRBV27	TRBJ2-1	CASSITASGTMLNEQFF
12	TRBV9	TRBJ2-7	CASSSNSYEQYF
14	TRBV4-1	TRBJ1-1	CASSLHSGAAEAFF
13	TRBV5-1	TRBJ1-2	CASSLYRARGYTF
14	TRBV7-2	TRBJ2-1	CASSPLASLNEQFF
12	TRBV27	TRBJ1-4	CASGDLVQKLFF
15	TRBV9	TRBJ2-2	CASSVRTLNTGELFF
13	TRBV5-1	TRBJ2-1	CASGDRRDNEQFF
14	TRBV29-1	TRBJ2-3	CSVEVWDSGNTQYF
16	TRBV6-5	TRBJ2-1	CASTYLSGETDNEQFF
17	TRBV6-1	TRBJ2-7	CASSQGLAGREFHEQYF
14	TRBV4-3	TRBJ2-3	CASSPTSHTDTQYF
18	TRBV27	TRBJ2-1	CASSLSPQLAGFYNEQFF